This T cell receptor beta chain was captured by sequencing in a study of post-analysis software for immune sequencing data. Regarding this clonotype: What it binds is unknown.

Built from TCR beta cDNA, the libraries had unique molecular identifiers in them. The authors obtained some 500,000 cDNA molecules from around 0.96 to 9.9 million T cells. TCRdb re-called the PCR reads through MiXCR, storing one row per CDR3 protein. The sample consists of more than 450,000 distinct CDR3 sequences, roughly 40% of them appearing once. Study-wide findings and caveats: When compared against controls, multiple sclerosis patients showed significantly lower normalized Chao1 diversity. Roughly five TRBV segments were significantly more frequent in patients than in controls. TRBV5-6, TRBV5-1 and TRBV20-1 were among these segments.

V lost 3 bases and J 2 bases, leaving 12 bases between the germline ends. Germline V gives CDR1 SGHRS, CDR2 YFSETQ. The CDR3 is made up of 15 amino acids. The chain joins TRBV5-1 to TRBJ1-5; D gene ambiguous. The TCR was taken from a girl between 10 and 17 years old with multiple sclerosis. The source material was blood. CDR3 sequence reads: CASSSTGTGNQPQHF. The DNA for the CDR3 is TGCGCCAGCAGCTCGACGGGCACCGGCAATCAGCCCCAGCATTTT.